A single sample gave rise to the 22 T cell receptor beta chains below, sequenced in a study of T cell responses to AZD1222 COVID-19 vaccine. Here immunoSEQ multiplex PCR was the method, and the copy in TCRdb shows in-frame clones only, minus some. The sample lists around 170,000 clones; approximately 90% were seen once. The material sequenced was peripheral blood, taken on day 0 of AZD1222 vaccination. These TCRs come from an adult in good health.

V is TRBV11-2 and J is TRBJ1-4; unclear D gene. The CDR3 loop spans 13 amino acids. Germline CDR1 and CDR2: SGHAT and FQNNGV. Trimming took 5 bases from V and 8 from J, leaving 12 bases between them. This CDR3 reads CASSLSGGEKLFF. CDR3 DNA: TGTGCCAGCAGCCTAAGTGGTGGCGAAAAACTGTTTTTT.

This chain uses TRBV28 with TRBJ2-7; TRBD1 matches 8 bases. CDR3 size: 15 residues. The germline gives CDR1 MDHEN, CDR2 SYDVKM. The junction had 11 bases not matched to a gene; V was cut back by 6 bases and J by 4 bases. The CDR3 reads CASSPLDQGAYEQYF. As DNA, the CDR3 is TGTGCCAGCAGCCCTTTAGACCAGGGGGCTTACGAGCAGTACTTC.

Here the CDR3 reads CASSEWGQLGGYTF. In DNA, the CDR3 is TGTGCCAGCAGTGAGTGGGGACAGCTGGGAGGCTACACCTTC. The chain carries TRBV2 and TRBJ1-2; TRBD1 agrees at 7 bases. CDR3 length: 14 residues. V shed 3 bases, J shed 8 bases, and the junction held 9 bases outside the gene matches. Germline CDR1 is SNHLY and CDR2 is FYNNEI.

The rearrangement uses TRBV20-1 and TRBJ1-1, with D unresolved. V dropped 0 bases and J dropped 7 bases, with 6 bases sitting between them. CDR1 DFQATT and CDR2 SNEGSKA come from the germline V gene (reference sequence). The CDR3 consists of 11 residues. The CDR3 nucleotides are TGCAGTGCTAGAGATCGAGGTGAAGCTTTCTTT. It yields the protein CSARDRGEAFF.

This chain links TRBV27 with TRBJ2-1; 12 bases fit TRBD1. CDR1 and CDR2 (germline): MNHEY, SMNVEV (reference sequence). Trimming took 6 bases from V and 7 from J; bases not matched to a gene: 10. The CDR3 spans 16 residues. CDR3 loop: CASRMPGQGAKNEQFF. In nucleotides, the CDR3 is TGTGCCAGCAGAATGCCGGGACAGGGGGCGAAAAATGAGCAGTTCTTC.

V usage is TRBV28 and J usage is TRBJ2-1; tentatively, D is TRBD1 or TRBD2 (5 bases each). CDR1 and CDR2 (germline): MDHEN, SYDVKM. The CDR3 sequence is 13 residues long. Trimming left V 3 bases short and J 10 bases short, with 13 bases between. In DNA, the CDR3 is TGTGCCAGCAGTTTGGGGGTTTTTGGGGAGCAGTTCTTC. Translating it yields CASSLGVFGEQFF. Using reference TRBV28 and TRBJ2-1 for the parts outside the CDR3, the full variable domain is DVKVTQSSRYLVKRTGEKVFLECVQDMDHENMFWYRQDPGLGLRLIYFSYDVKMKEKGDIPEGYSVSREKKERFSLILESASTNQTSMYLCASSLGVFGEQFFGPGTRLTVL.

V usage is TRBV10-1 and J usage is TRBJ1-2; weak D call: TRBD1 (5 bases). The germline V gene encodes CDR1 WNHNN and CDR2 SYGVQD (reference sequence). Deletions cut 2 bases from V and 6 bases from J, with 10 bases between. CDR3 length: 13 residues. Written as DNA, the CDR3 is TGCGCCAGCAGTGAGCGGGGGACGGATGGCTACACCTTC. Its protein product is CASSERGTDGYTF.

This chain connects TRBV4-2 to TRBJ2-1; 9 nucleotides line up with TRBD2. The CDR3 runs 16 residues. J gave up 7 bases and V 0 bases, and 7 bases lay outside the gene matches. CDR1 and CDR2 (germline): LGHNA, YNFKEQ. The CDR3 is CASSQERLAGTNEQFF. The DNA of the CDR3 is TGTGCCAGCAGCCAAGAGCGGCTAGCGGGAACTAATGAGCAGTTCTTC.

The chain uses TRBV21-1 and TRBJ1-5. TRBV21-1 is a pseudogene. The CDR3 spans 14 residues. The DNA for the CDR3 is TGTGCCAGCAGCACCCCATACGGCAATCAGCCCCAGCATTTT. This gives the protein CASSTPYGNQPQHF.

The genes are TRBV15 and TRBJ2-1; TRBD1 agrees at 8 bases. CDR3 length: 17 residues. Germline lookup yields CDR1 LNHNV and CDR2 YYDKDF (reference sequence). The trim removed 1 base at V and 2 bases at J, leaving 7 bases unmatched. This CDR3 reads CATSRGIDRGPYNEQFF. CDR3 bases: TGTGCCACCAGCAGAGGCATCGACAGGGGTCCCTACAATGAGCAGTTCTTC.

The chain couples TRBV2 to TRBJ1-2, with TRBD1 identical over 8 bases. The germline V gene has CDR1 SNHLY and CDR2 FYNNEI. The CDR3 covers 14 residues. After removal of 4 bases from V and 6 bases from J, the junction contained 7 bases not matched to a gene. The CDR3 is CASSGVQGVDGYTF. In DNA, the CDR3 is TGTGCCAGCAGTGGGGTACAGGGGGTGGATGGCTACACCTTC.

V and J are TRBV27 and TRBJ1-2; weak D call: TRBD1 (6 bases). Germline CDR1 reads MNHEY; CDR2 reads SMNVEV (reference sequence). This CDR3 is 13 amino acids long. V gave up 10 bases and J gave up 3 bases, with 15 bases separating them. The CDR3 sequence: CATQPPGDYGYTF. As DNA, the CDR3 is TGTGCCACTCAGCCCCCAGGGGACTATGGCTACACCTTC.

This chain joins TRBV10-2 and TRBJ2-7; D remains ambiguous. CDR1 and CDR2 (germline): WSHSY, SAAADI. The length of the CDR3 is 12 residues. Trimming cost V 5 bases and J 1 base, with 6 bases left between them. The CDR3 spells CASSILSYEQYF. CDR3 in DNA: TGCGCCAGCAGTATCCTTTCCTACGAGCAGTACTTC.

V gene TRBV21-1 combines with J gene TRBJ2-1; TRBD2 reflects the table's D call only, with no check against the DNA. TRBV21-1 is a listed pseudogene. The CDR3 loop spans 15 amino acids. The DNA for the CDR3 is TGTGCCAGCAGCAATGAGTCTAGCGGGGGGGATGAGCAGTTCTTC. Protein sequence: CASSNESSGGDEQFF.

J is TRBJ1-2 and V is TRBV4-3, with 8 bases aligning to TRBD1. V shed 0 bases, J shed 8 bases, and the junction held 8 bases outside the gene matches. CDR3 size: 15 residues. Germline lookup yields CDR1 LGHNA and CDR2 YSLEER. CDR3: CASSQDSQGDNGYTF. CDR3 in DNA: TGCGCCAGCAGCCAAGACTCACAGGGGGATAACGGCTACACCTTC.

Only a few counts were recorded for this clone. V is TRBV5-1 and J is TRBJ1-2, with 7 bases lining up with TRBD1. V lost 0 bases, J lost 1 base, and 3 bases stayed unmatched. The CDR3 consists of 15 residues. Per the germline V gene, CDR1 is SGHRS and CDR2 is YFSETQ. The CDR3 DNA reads TGCGCCAGCAGCTTGGAGGCAGGGGGTAACTATGGCTACACCTTC. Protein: CASSLEAGGNYGYTF.

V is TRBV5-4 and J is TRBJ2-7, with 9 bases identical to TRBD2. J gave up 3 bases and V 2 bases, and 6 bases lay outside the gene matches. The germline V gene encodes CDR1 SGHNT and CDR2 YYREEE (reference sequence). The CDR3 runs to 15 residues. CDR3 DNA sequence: TGTGCCAGCAGCTTTAAGACTAGCGGTATCTACGAGCAGTACTTC. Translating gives CASSFKTSGIYEQYF.

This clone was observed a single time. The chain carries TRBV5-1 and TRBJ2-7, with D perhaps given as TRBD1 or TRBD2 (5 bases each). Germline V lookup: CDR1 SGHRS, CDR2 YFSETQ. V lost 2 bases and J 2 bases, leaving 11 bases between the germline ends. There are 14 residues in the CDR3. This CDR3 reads CASSFRDGTYEQYF. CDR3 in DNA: TGCGCCAGCAGCTTCCGGGACGGAACCTACGAGCAGTACTTC.

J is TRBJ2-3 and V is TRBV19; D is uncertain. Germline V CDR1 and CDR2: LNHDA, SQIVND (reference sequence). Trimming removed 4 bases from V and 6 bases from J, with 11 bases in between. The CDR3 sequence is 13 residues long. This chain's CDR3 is CASSTSSFDTQYF. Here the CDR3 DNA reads TGTGCCAGTAGTACATCTAGTTTTGATACGCAGTATTTT.

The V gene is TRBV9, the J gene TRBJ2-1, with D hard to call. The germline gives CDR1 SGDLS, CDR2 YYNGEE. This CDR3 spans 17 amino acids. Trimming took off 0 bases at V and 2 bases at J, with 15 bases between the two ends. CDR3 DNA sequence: TGTGCCAGCAGCGTAGCTACACGGCCCGGCACCTACAATGAGCAGTTCTTC. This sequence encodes CASSVATRPGTYNEQFF.

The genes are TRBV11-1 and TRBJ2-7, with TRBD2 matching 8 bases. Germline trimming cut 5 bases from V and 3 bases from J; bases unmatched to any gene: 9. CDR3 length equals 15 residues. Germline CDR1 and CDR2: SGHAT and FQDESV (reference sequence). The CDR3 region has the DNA TGTGCCAGCAGCCGTACGGGAGGGCCGGTCTACGAGCAGTACTTC. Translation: CASSRTGGPVYEQYF.

The CDR3, as DNA: TGTGCCACCAACAGGGTCAACACTGAAGCTTTCTTT. It translates to CATNRVNTEAFF. The chain has TRBV7-9 and TRBJ1-1, with D possibly TRBD1 on 6 matching bases. V shed 10 bases and J shed 2 bases, with 11 bases lying between them. The CDR3 spans 12 residues. Germline V gene data show CDR1 as SEHNR and CDR2 as FQNEAQ (reference sequence).